This is a list of T cell receptor beta chains from one sample in a study of cytomegalovirus exposure and HLA in healthy donors. Measured with immunoSEQ multiplex PCR; TCRdb has only the in-frame clones, and not every one. The sample carries roughly 160,000 clones, 60% to 80% recorded once. Material for sequencing was PBMCs. Receptors were obtained from a man between 60 and 75 years old in good health and CMV-seronegative. CDR3s include the opening cysteine and the closing phenylalanine or tryptophan. Each record gives: clone size, V gene, D gene, J gene, CDR3 DNA, CDR3 protein. A D gene is named only where the DNA matches it firmly. A row's size may be missing; if present it is once, few, many or a size class.

>.|TRBV27|TRBD1|TRBJ2-6
TGTGCCAGCAGCCCAACGACAGGGGGCGGTCTAATGGGGGCCAACGTCCTGACTTTC
CASSPTTGGGLMGANVLTF
>.|TRBV6-5|.|TRBJ2-1
TGTGCCAGCAGTTATCGGGCCAGGGGCGGTTCCAATGAGCAGTTCTTC
CASSYRARGGSNEQFF
>.|TRBV23-1|.|TRBJ2-7
TGCGCCAGCAGCCCCGGGACATACTACGAGCAGTACTTC
CASSPGTYYEQYF
>.|TRBV7-2|.|TRBJ2-3
TGTGCCAGCAGCTTAGTAGGGACTAGCACAGATACGCAGTATTTT
CASSLVGTSTDTQYF
>once|TRBV18|.|TRBJ2-7
TGTGCCAGCTCACCGGAGACAGCCTCCTACGAGCAGTACTTC
CASSPETASYEQYF
>once|TRBV29-1|TRBD2|TRBJ2-5
TGCAGCGTTCCGGGACTAACCGAAAGGACCCAGTACTTC
CSVPGLTERTQYF
>.|TRBV7-8|.|TRBJ1-1
TGTGCCAGCAGCTTAGCGGGGCCCGGTGAAGCTTTCTTT
CASSLAGPGEAFF
>.|TRBV7-9|.|TRBJ1-1
TGTGCCAGCAGCTTATCCTGGGGGGGTGAGGAAACTGAAGCTTTCTTT
CASSLSWGGEETEAFF
>.|TRBV5-6|TRBD1|TRBJ1-1
TGTGCCAGCAGCAGGGACAGGACGAACACTGAAGCTTTCTTT
CASSRDRTNTEAFF
>.|TRBV2|TRBD1|TRBJ2-7
TGTGCCAGCAGTAGGGACAGGGCTGACGAGCAGTACTTC
CASSRDRADEQYF
>.|TRBV28|TRBD1|TRBJ1-6
TGTGCCAGCCTCACGGGACAGACTAATTCACCCCTCCACTTT
CASLTGQTNSPLHF
>.|TRBV19|.|TRBJ1-1
TGTGCCAGCCGCTTGATTTGGGGGCGTGCGGACACTGAAGCTTTCTTT
CASRLIWGRADTEAFF
>once|TRBV7-2|TRBD1|TRBJ1-1
TGTGCCAGCAGCCCTGGGAACAGGGGTGGCACTGAAGCTTTCTTT
CASSPGNRGGTEAFF
>.|TRBV18|TRBD1|TRBJ2-7
TGTGCCAGCTCACAGGGACAGCCGGAGGACGAGCAGTACTTC
CASSQGQPEDEQYF
>once|TRBV5-6|.|TRBJ2-7
TGTGCCAGCAGCCGTACGACAGATTACGAGCAGTACTTC
CASSRTTDYEQYF
>few|TRBV25-1|.|TRBJ2-5
TGTGCCAGCAGTGGAGAGGCAGCAAATCGAAAACTCCCCCAGTACTTC
CASSGEAANRKLPQYF
>.|TRBV5-3|.|TRBJ1-2
TGTCCATCACCGGGCAGGGTGGGAATCTATGGCTACATCTTC
CPSPGRVGIYGYIF
>.|TRBV28|.|TRBJ2-7
TGTGCCAGCAGCCCCGGGGCCAGGGGATTCGCCGAGCAGTACTTC
CASSPGARGFAEQYF
>.|TRBV28|.|TRBJ1-1
TGTGCCAGCAGGTGGAGTGCGAACACTGAAGCTTTCTTT
CASRWSANTEAFF
>.|TRBV28|TRBD2|TRBJ2-7
TGTGCCAGCAGGCGGGCTAGCGGGAGTTCCTACGAGCAGTACTTC
CASRRASGSSYEQYF
>.|TRBV9|.|TRBJ1-3
TGTGCCAGCAGCGTAGCTACGGGTGTCGATGGAAACACCATATATTTT
CASSVATGVDGNTIYF
>.|TRBV30|TRBD2|TRBJ2-7
TGTGCCTGGAGTGACCCCGGGGGGTCAGGAGGCTACGAGCAGTACTTC
CAWSDPGGSGGYEQYF
>once|TRBV10-3|.|TRBJ2-3
TGTGCCAGCCATGGTGGTAGCGGCAACACAGATACGCAGTATTTT
CASHGGSGNTDTQYF
>.|TRBV30|TRBD1|TRBJ1-6
TGTGCCTGGGGCCGGGGGGACAGGGTCTATAATTCACCCCTCCACTTT
CAWGRGDRVYNSPLHF
>few|TRBV2|TRBD2|TRBJ2-2
TGTGCCAGCAGGGTCGGACTAGCGACGACCGGGGAGCTGTTTTTT
CASRVGLATTGELFF
>once|TRBV7-2|.|TRBJ1-1
TGTGCCAGCAGCTTAGGGGGGAGGAGGGCTGAAGCTTTCTTT
CASSLGGRRAEAFF
>.|TRBV4-2|.|TRBJ2-3
TGTGCCAGCAGCCAAGGGTTAGTCTCGGGTAGCACAGATACGCAGTATTTT
CASSQGLVSGSTDTQYF
>.|TRBV7-9|TRBD1|TRBJ1-2
TGTTCCAGCAGCGTAGGACAGGGTCGCTACACCTTC
CSSSVGQGRYTF
>.|TRBV5-1|.|TRBJ2-5
TGCGCCAGCAGCTTGGCCGGTCCACAGGGAGAAGAGACCCAGTACTTC
CASSLAGPQGEETQYF
>.|TRBV5-5|.|TRBJ1-5
TGTGCCAGCAGCTTGGGGTTCGGGGGACGGGCCGCAGAGCATTTT
CASSLGFGGRAAEHF
>.|TRBV5-1|TRBD1|TRBJ1-3
TGCGCCAGCAGCTTGGCCGGGACAGACGGAAACACCATATATTTT
CASSLAGTDGNTIYF
>.|TRBV5-1|.|TRBJ1-5
TGCGCCAGCAGCCCCGAAGGGAGGACTCAGCCCCAGCATTTT
CASSPEGRTQPQHF
>.|TRBV5-1|TRBD2|TRBJ2-7
TGCGCCAGCAGCCCCAGCGGGGCATGGGAGCAGTACTTC
CASSPSGAWEQYF
>.|TRBV7-2|.|TRBJ2-1
TGTGCCAGCAGCGTGAGCGCGAGCTCCTACAATGAGCAGTTCTTC
CASSVSASSYNEQFF
>.|TRBV30|.|TRBJ2-2
TGTGCCTTGGGCAGTAACACCGGGGAGCTGTTTTTT
CALGSNTGELFF
>.|TRBV5-1|.|TRBJ2-3
TGCGCCAGCAGCCCTGGGGCAAGCACAGATACGCAGTATTTT
CASSPGASTDTQYF
>.|TRBV4-3|.|TRBJ1-1
TGCGCCAGCAGCCTGAATTTAAGGGGCGCTGAAGCTTTCTTT
CASSLNLRGAEAFF
>.|TRBV7-9|.|TRBJ1-1
TGTTCCAGCAGCTTGGCAGGGTGGGCTTTCTTT
CSSSLAGWAFF
>.|TRBV28|.|TRBJ1-6
TGTGCCAGCAGTTCAGCCGGGACTTCCAATTCACCCCTCCACTTT
CASSSAGTSNSPLHF
>.|TRBV14|TRBD1|TRBJ2-6
TGTGCCAGCAGCCAAGGGCGACAATCCGGTAAAACAGGGGGTTCTGGGGCCAACGTCCTGACTTTC
CASSQGRQSGKTGGSGANVLTF
>.|TRBV6-5|.|TRBJ1-5
TGTGCCAGCAGAAGCGGGGAACAGCCCCAGCATTTT
CASRSGEQPQHF
>once|TRBV6-4|TRBD2|TRBJ2-1
TGTGCCAGCAGTGACTCTGGCGGGGGGTACAATGAGCAGTTCTTC
CASSDSGGGYNEQFF
>.|TRBV19|.|TRBJ2-1
TGTGCCAGTAGGGACTCGAGATGGGACATCGATGAGCAGTTCTTC
CASRDSRWDIDEQFF
>.|TRBV7-9|TRBD2|TRBJ2-7
TGTGCCAGCAGCTCCACTACTAGCGGGAGGGGGTACGAGCAGTACTTC
CASSSTTSGRGYEQYF
>.|TRBV4-3|.|TRBJ2-3
TGCGCCAGCAGCCCCGGCGGGGATTCGACAGATACGCAGTATTTT
CASSPGGDSTDTQYF
>.|TRBV6-1|TRBD1|TRBJ2-5
TGTGCCAGCAGTGAAGAGGCCCGACAGGGGGGGTACCAAGAGACCCAGTACTTC
CASSEEARQGGYQETQYF
>.|TRBV19|.|TRBJ2-5
TGTGCCAGTAGTATGTGGGGGCCTAGCGGAATCCAAGAGACCCAGTACTTC
CASSMWGPSGIQETQYF
>.|TRBV25-1|.|TRBJ2-1
TGTGCCAGCGAAGGACTAGGGGGGTACAATGAGCAGTTCTTC
CASEGLGGYNEQFF
>.|TRBV7-8|.|TRBJ2-1
TGTGCCAGCAGCCCCTCTGCTGCGGGCATCTACAATGAGCAGTTCTTC
CASSPSAAGIYNEQFF
>.|TRBV5-4|TRBD1|TRBJ2-5
TGTGCCAGCAGCTCTGATATCGGGACAGGGGAAGAGACCCAGTACTTC
CASSSDIGTGEETQYF
>.|TRBV18|.|TRBJ2-7
TGTGCCAGCTCACCTAACTTACCAGACTTGAGCTCCTACGAGCAGTACTTC
CASSPNLPDLSSYEQYF
>few|TRBV7-2|.|TRBJ1-2
TGTGCCAGCAGCTTTCAGGGCCGCGGCTACACCTTC
CASSFQGRGYTF
>.|TRBV7-9|.|TRBJ2-1
TGTGCCAGCAGTAACGCCTTAGCGTCGAGTCACAATGAGCAGTTCTTC
CASSNALASSHNEQFF